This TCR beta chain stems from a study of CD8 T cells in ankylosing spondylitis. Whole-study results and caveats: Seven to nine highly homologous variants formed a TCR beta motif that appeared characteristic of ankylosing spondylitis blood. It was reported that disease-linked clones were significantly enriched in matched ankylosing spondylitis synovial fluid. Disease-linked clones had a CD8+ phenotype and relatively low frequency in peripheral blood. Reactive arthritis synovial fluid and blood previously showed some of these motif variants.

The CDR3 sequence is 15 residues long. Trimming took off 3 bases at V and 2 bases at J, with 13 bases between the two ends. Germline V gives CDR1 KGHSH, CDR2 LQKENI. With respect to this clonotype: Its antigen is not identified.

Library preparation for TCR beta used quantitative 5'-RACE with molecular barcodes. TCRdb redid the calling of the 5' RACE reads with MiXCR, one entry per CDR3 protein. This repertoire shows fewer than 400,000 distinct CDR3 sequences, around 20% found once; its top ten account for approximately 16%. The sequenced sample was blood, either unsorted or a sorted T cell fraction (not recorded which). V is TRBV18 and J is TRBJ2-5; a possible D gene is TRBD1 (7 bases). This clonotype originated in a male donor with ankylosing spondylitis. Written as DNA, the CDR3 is TGTGCCAGCTCACCCCTGACAGGGAGGCAAGAGACCCAGTACTTC. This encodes CASSPLTGRQETQYF.